The 5 T cell receptor beta chains listed next were all sequenced from one sample in a study of STAT5B mutations in CD4+ large granular lymphocyte leukemia. Only in-frame clones appear in the TCRdb table, and some are missing; sequencing was by immunoSEQ multiplex PCR. The data show tens of thousands of clones, less than 85% seen once. The sequenced sample was CD4+ T cells from blood buffy coats. All receptors derive from a human donor in good health.

The genes are TRBV6-1 and TRBJ2-3; either TRBD1 or TRBD2 may supply D (7 bases each). CDR1 is MNHNS, CDR2 SASEGT, per germline. Trimming shortened V by 2 bases and J by 0 bases, and 9 bases separated the two germline ends. The CDR3 sequence is 15 residues long. The CDR3 sequence: CASSEQGGSTDTQYF. In DNA, the CDR3 is TGTGCCAGCAGTGAACAGGGGGGGAGCACAGATACGCAGTATTTT.

The V and J genes are TRBV11-1 and TRBJ2-3; D is ambiguous. The CDR3 spans 14 residues. CDR1 and CDR2 (germline): SGHAT, FQDESV (reference sequence). V gave up 3 bases and J gave up 2 bases, with 9 bases separating them. CDR3 sequence reads: CASSFVGITDTQYF. The CDR3 coding sequence is TGTGCCAGCAGCTTCGTGGGAATCACAGATACGCAGTATTTT.

This chain connects TRBV7-9 to TRBJ2-7; either TRBD1 or TRBD2 may supply D (6 bases each). The CDR3 is made up of 17 amino acids. Deletions cut 5 bases from V and 0 bases from J, with 20 bases between. CDR1 and CDR2 from the germline V gene are SEHNR and FQNEAQ (reference sequence). CDR3 residues: CASSIAVRGAISYEQYF. The DNA for the CDR3 is TGTGCCAGCAGCATCGCGGTAAGGGGGGCGATCTCCTACGAGCAGTACTTC.

The V call is TRBV30, the J call TRBJ1-1; no reliable D call. Germline assignment: CDR1 GTSNPN and CDR2 SVGIG (reference sequence). V lost 3 bases, J lost 1 base, and 9 bases lay in between. The CDR3 contains 13 residues. CDR3 protein: CAWRRTGNTEAFF. The CDR3 region has the DNA TGTGCCTGGAGAAGGACGGGGAACACTGAAGCTTTCTTT. The full variable domain, its missing parts supplied by reference TRBV30 and TRBJ1-1, is SQTIHQWPATLVQPVGSPLSLECTVEGTSNPNLYWYRQAAGRGLQLLFYSVGIGQISSEVPQNLSASRPQDRQFILSSKKLLLSDSGFYLCAWRRTGNTEAFFGQGTRLTVV.

The J gene is TRBJ2-5, the V gene TRBV2; D is ambiguous. The CDR3 contains 10 residues. Trimming shortened V by 1 base and J by 10 bases, and 4 bases separated the two germline ends. Per the germline V gene, CDR1 is SNHLY and CDR2 is FYNNEI. CDR3 nucleotides: TGTGCCAGCAGTGAAGGGGACCAGTACTTC. Amino acid sequence: CASSEGDQYF.